The entry that follows covers one T cell receptor beta chain sequence. The data were taken from a study of cytomegalovirus exposure and HLA in healthy donors. It was with 60 Vbeta and 13 Jbeta primers that the PCR ran. This table comes from immunoSEQ multiplex PCR, and its TCRdb copy is limited to in-frame clones, with some not included. The sample carries approximately 210,000 clones, roughly 77% recorded once. The specimen sequenced was PBMCs. The sequence came from a male donor in good health and CMV-seropositive.

The CDR3 here is CASSSGQGREKLFF. The CDR3 bases are TGCGCCAGCAGCTCCGGACAGGGACGTGAAAAACTGTTTTTT. The chain links TRBV5-1 to TRBJ1-4; 8 bases fit TRBD1. Germline V gives CDR1 SGHRS, CDR2 YFSETQ. The CDR3 has 14 amino acids. V shed 3 bases, J shed 7 bases, and the junction held 5 bases outside the gene matches.